Listed below are T cell receptor beta chains from one sample, sequenced in a study of regulatory and conventional T cells in RAG deficiency. Using immunoSEQ multiplex PCR, the repertoire was profiled, and TCRdb retains in-frame clones only, with some absent. The sample records 45,000 to 50,000 clones, about nine tenths being singletons. The data were also submitted as part of a second study, on regulatory T cells.

Sequenced: CD4+ effector T cells sorted from blood. The receptors here all came from a human donor in good health. CDR3s include the opening cysteine and the closing phenylalanine or tryptophan. Each record gives: D gene, clone size, V gene, J gene, CDR3 DNA, CDR3 protein. A D gene is named only where the DNA matches it firmly. Rows give clone size only sometimes, using once, few, many, or a class for an expanded clone.

>.|.|TRBV23-1|TRBJ1-2
TGCGCCAGCAGTCTCCGGGACCGATGCTTCCACTATGGCTACACCTTC
CASSLRDRCFHYGYTF
>.|.|TRBV2|TRBJ1-2
TGTGCCAGCAGGGGCGGGGACTATGGCTACACCTTC
CASRGGDYGYTF
>.|.|TRBV15|TRBJ1-1
TGTGCCACCAGCATCAAGCTGAACACTGAAGCTTTCTTT
CATSIKLNTEAFF
>TRBD1|.|TRBV6-1|TRBJ1-5
TGTGCCAGCAGTGAAGACAGGGGAGGAAATCAGCCCCAGCATTTT
CASSEDRGGNQPQHF
>TRBD1|.|TRBV28|TRBJ1-5
TGTGCCAGCAGTTCACCGATCCTGACAGGGGGGGTAGGATCCCAGCATTTT
CASSSPILTGGVGSQHF
>TRBD2|.|TRBV7-9|TRBJ2-7
TGTGCCAGCAGCCTTAGCGGGACCTACGAGCAGTACTTC
CASSLSGTYEQYF
>.|once|TRBV27|TRBJ2-1
TGTGCCAGCAGCATGTCACCTGGGTTCAATGAGCAGTTCTTC
CASSMSPGFNEQFF
>TRBD1|.|TRBV5-8|TRBJ1-5
TGTGCCAGCAGCAGAGCCGGGACAGGGGGCTTGAATCAGCCCCAGCATTTT
CASSRAGTGGLNQPQHF
>.|few|TRBV15|TRBJ1-2
TGTGCCACCAGCAGAGGATGGGAACCGACGGAATTCGTCGGCTACACCTTC
CATSRGWEPTEFVGYTF
>.|.|TRBV30|TRBJ1-4
TGTGCCTGGAGTGTAACGGGGCCCGATGAAAAACTGTTTTTT
CAWSVTGPDEKLFF
>.|medium-sized|TRBV15|TRBJ1-1
TGTGCCACCAGCAGAGTCCGACAGTTAGTAGGGAACACTGAAGCTTTCTTT
CATSRVRQLVGNTEAFF
>.|.|TRBV29-1|TRBJ1-1
TGCAGCGCCGATAGGGGTCTGAACACTGAAGCTTTCTTT
CSADRGLNTEAFF
>.|few|TRBV21-1|TRBJ1-2
TGTGCCAGCAGACACAGGTATGGCTACACCTTC
CASRHRYGYTF
>TRBD2|.|TRBV7-9|TRBJ2-5
TGTGCCATCCCCCCCTCTAGCGGGACCGGGATTGGGGAGACCCAGTACTTC
CAIPPSSGTGIGETQYF
>.|.|TRBV29-1|TRBJ2-1
TGCAGCGTTGAAGATAAAGCAGGGCGGCAAGGCTCCTACAATGAGCAGTTCTTC
CSVEDKAGRQGSYNEQFF
>.|.|TRBV5-1|TRBJ1-2
TGCGCCAGCAGCTTATCGACCGGATTTAACTATGGCTACACCTTC
CASSLSTGFNYGYTF
>.|.|TRBV5-1|TRBJ1-5
TGCGCCAGCAGCTTGGGGAGCAATCAGCCCCAGCATTTT
CASSLGSNQPQHF
>.|.|TRBV6-6|TRBJ2-1
TGTGCCAGCAAGGGGTTCGTAATCAATGAGCAGTTCTTC
CASKGFVINEQFF
>TRBD1|.|TRBV7-8|TRBJ1-1
TGTGCCAGCAGCTCGGGACAGGGGAGGAACACTGAAGCTTTCTTT
CASSSGQGRNTEAFF
>TRBD1|.|TRBV18|TRBJ1-5
TGTGCCAGCTCACCTCCCGGGACAGGCAATCAGCCCCAGCATTTT
CASSPPGTGNQPQHF
>.|.|TRBV5-6|TRBJ1-2
TGTGCCAGCAGCTTGCGTGCCTTATTGAACTATGGCTACACCTTC
CASSLRALLNYGYTF
>TRBD2|.|TRBV14|TRBJ2-1
TGTGCCAGCAGCCCCCGGACTAGCGGGTTAAGCTCCTACAATGAGCAGTTCTTC
CASSPRTSGLSSYNEQFF
>.|few|TRBV10-2|TRBJ2-5
TGCGCCAGCAGCAGGGACCTCCAAACAGGAAAGACCCAGTACTTC
CASSRDLQTGKTQYF
>.|.|TRBV5-4|TRBJ1-2
TGTGCCAGCAGCTTGGACGCCGGGACGGACTATGGCTACACCTTC
CASSLDAGTDYGYTF
>.|once|TRBV4-2|TRBJ1-6
TGTGCCAGCAGCCAAGAAGGCAGAGGCGGCTCTTTACCCCTCCACTTT
CASSQEGRGGSLPLHF
>.|.|TRBV4-2|TRBJ1-2
TGTGCCAGCAGCCAAGATCGGGCAGTTTATGGCTACACCTTC
CASSQDRAVYGYTF
>.|.|TRBV6-1|TRBJ2-3
TGTGCCAGCAGTGAGCAAGGCCCCAGCACAGATACGCAGTATTTT
CASSEQGPSTDTQYF
>.|.|TRBV7-8|TRBJ2-5
TGTGCCAGCAGCGAAACTCAGGGGTGGGAGACCCAGTACTTC
CASSETQGWETQYF
>.|.|TRBV27|TRBJ2-7
TGTGCCAGCAGTGCCTTATCTATGGCGGAGCAGTACTTC
CASSALSMAEQYF
>.|.|TRBV4-1|TRBJ2-1
TGCGCCAGCAGCCAACAACAGGAGGGAAGTGAGCAGTTCTTC
CASSQQQEGSEQFF
>TRBD1|.|TRBV9|TRBJ1-2
TGTGCCAGCAGCGTAGTAGGGGGCGGATATGGCTACACCTTC
CASSVVGGGYGYTF
>TRBD2|.|TRBV7-7|TRBJ2-5
TGTGCTAGCAGCTTAGGGCTAGCGGGAGCGGGGGGGACCCAGTACTTC
CASSLGLAGAGGTQYF
>.|.|TRBV6-5|TRBJ2-1
TGTGCCAGCCACCGGGAGGCAGGGGACAATGAGCAGTTCTTC
CASHREAGDNEQFF
>TRBD2|.|TRBV7-9|TRBJ2-1
TGTGCCAGCAGAGCTACTAGCGTTGAGCAGTTCTTC
CASRATSVEQFF
>TRBD2|.|TRBV10-2|TRBJ2-1
TGCGCCAGCAGTGACAGGGGACTAGCGGGAGTGGTTGAGCAGTTCTTC
CASSDRGLAGVVEQFF
>.|.|TRBV6-5|TRBJ1-5
TGTGCCAGCAGTTACTCGTGGAGCAATCAGCCCCAGCATTTT
CASSYSWSNQPQHF
>.|.|TRBV28|TRBJ1-3
TGTGCCAGCAGTAACCCTGGACAGCTTGGCACCATATATTTT
CASSNPGQLGTIYF
>.|.|TRBV12-2|TRBJ1-1
TGTGCAAGTTTCCCCTTTGGGCAGACCTATGAAGCTTTCTTT
CASFPFGQTYEAFF
>.|.|TRBV19|TRBJ1-5
TGTGCCAGTAGGTTGAGGGTAGGCAATCAGCCCCAGCATTTT
CASRLRVGNQPQHF
>TRBD1|.|TRBV16|TRBJ2-1
TGTGCCAGCAGCCAATCAGCTGGACAGGGCCCCAATGAGCAGTTCTTC
CASSQSAGQGPNEQFF
>TRBD1|.|TRBV18|TRBJ1-5
TGTGCCAGCTCACGGGACAGGAGCAATCAGCCCCAGCATTTT
CASSRDRSNQPQHF
>TRBD2|.|TRBV4-1|TRBJ2-1
TGCGCCAGCAGCCAAGGATCGGCCCGGGGGGAGGCCTACAATGAGCAGTTCTTC
CASSQGSARGEAYNEQFF
>.|.|TRBV6-5|TRBJ1-3
TGTGCCAGCAAGTTCCACTCTGGAAACACCATATATTTT
CASKFHSGNTIYF
>TRBD2|.|TRBV5-1|TRBJ2-2
TGCGCCAGCAGCCCGGGACTAGCGGGGAACACCGGGGAGCTGTTTTTT
CASSPGLAGNTGELFF
>TRBD2|.|TRBV5-1|TRBJ2-1
TGCGCCAGCAGCTTGGTGGCGGGGGGCCGTAATGAGCAGTTCTTC
CASSLVAGGRNEQFF
>.|.|TRBV6-9|TRBJ1-2
TGTGCCAGCAGTACAAACTATGGCTACACCTTC
CASSTNYGYTF
>.|.|TRBV25-1|TRBJ1-3
TGTGCCAGCAGTGAAGCGGGGCCACTGGTGGGAAACACCATATATTTT
CASSEAGPLVGNTIYF
>TRBD2|.|TRBV7-3|TRBJ2-5
TGTGCCAGCAGCTTAGAGCTGGGCGGGGGGGCGAAGACCCAGTACTTC
CASSLELGGGAKTQYF
>TRBD2|.|TRBV7-3|TRBJ2-5
TGTGCCAGCAGCTCTAACTCGCTAGCGGGAGGGCCGGAGACCCAGTACTTC
CASSSNSLAGGPETQYF
>TRBD1|.|TRBV6-5|TRBJ2-3
TGTGCCAGCAGTTACCCGGTTGGACAGGGTGTGAATACGCAGTATTTT
CASSYPVGQGVNTQYF
>.|.|TRBV19|TRBJ1-1
TGTGCCAGTAGCAATCAGGGAGGGGTAACTGAAGCTTTCTTT
CASSNQGGVTEAFF
>TRBD1|.|TRBV19|TRBJ1-5
TGTGCCAGTAGCCTCACGGGGACAGCTTATCAGCCCCAGCATTTT
CASSLTGTAYQPQHF